This T cell receptor (beta chain) originates from a study of early T cells in non-severe SARS-CoV-2 infection. Study context: The sequenced material was bulk RNA from unsorted whole blood, and its chains were unpaired. Overall study results and limits: Anti-spike CD8 responses were favored in VDJdb matching, and private and CD4 specificities were missed.

As part of library construction, unique molecular identifiers were attached to individual cDNA molecules. TCRdb used MiXCR to reprocess the 5' RACE reads, holding one entry per CDR3 protein. The data show more than 20,000 distinct CDR3 sequences, with 4% to 4.5% seen just once and about 5.6% held by the top ten. The germline V gene has CDR1 MNHEY and CDR2 SMNVEV (reference sequence). The CDR3 covers 13 residues. Trimming took off 1 base at V and 2 bases at J, with 3 bases between the two ends. In this sample, this clonotype turned up many times. Its antigen is currently unknown. Sequencing used whole blood. This chain joins TRBV27 and TRBJ1-5; D remains unclear. This clonotype was obtained from an adult who was a healthcare worker with PCR-confirmed SARS-CoV-2 infection or an uninfected control (not recorded which). CDR3 region: CASSLWGNQPQHF. The CDR3 DNA reads TGTGCCAGCAGTTTATGGGGCAATCAGCCCCAGCATTTT.